This T cell receptor (beta chain) derives from a study of cytomegalovirus exposure and HLA in healthy donors (dated by TCRdb to 2015 to 2018). Study-level background: An earlier analysis of some 550 of the donors reported more than 250 Gb of sequence data and roughly 110 million unique TCR beta sequences from some 180 million T cells. Around 330 gigabases of sequencing data and 70 million to 95 million unique TCR sequences made up an early release that covered roughly 670 HLA-typed donors. Of the roughly 400 genotyped donors, roughly 80% fell in the genetic ancestry cluster associated with self-reported Caucasian donors. The study aimed to test whether signatures of past pathogen exposure could be identified by cataloging public T cell receptors. The T cell repertoires of several hundred subjects were profiled by immunosequencing and related to cytomegalovirus serostatus. Along with the approximately 670-subject first cohort, a separate validation cohort of roughly 110 different subjects was used. To predict cytomegalovirus infection status, the study brought together high-throughput TCR immunosequencing, statistical association of individual TCRs with disease status, and machine learning. A later analysis re-examined previously published TCR beta repertoires from just over 650 donors and added high-resolution HLA genotyping to investigate patterns of TCR occurrence. Rather than using new phenotypic data, the later analysis identified candidate immune exposures from TCR beta sequences and from how often those sequences occurred across donors. An earlier analysis of approximately 630 of the donors applied high-throughput TCR beta sequencing to assess whether each TCR beta V gene segment acted as functional or pseudogenic. Donor age, sex, ethnicity and CMV serostatus were collected together with the repertoire data. A later genetic analysis used genome-wide SNP genotypes for about 55% of the 666 donors, treating that subset as a discovery cohort. Every discovery cohort repertoire had been produced on one sequencing platform. HLA typing included class I and class II loci at four-digit resolution. Typing coverage varied by locus: roughly 620-630 donors for A, B, C, DRB1 and DQB1; roughly 510 for DQA1; around 610 for DPA1; around 450 for DPB1. A few DR-DQ haplotypes were treated as single units for association and clustering because of strong linkage in the cohort. Among 300 to 450 genotyped donors of the cohort, an average of around 240,000 unique TCR beta nucleotide sequences were sequenced per donor, roughly 20% of them non-productive. Summary of the overall study and its limitations: While some public TCRs were present in many individuals, most TCR sequences turned up only very rarely across donors. The only immune exposure information available for the cohort was CMV serostatus. The authors suggested that the approach could potentially be extended to other disease states and immunological phenotypes. According to a later analysis, most CMV-associated TCR beta chains appeared to be HLA-restricted, and the HLA associations seemed to be driven largely by CMV exposure. Sequencing depth was assumed to be roughly uniform across donors in the presence/absence analyses, though that assumption may not hold. In an earlier analysis of over 550 of the donors, most TCR beta V segments were observed in productive rearrangements about 87% or about 30% of the time, broadly matching IMGT annotations. An association between a missense DCLRE1C variant and V-gene and J-gene trimming of TCR beta chains was found in a later genetic analysis and replicated in an independent cohort. Some IMGT-functional V segments, including TRBV6-2 and TRBV6-3, could not be distinguished by the 87-base-pair reads and were therefore excluded. Linkage disequilibrium might explain the correlated functional status among segregating V segments, but an unknown experimental factor could not be excluded. In a later analysis, 15,000 to 20,000 TCR beta sequences were associated with specific HLA alleles at a false discovery rate of 0.05. According to a later analysis, parvovirus B19, influenza, CMV and Epstein-Barr virus appeared linked to several top co-occurrence clusters. A cluster of highly shared sequence variants was judged likely to represent a technical artifact of the sequencing pipeline. Cytomegalovirus status was reported to be diagnosed by the classifier with high specificity and sensitivity in both the original and validation cohorts. A few of the identified cytomegalovirus-associated TCR beta chains were confirmed in vitro to be specific for cytomegalovirus antigens. Strong co-occurrence of HLA alleles, especially DR and DQ, made assigning TCR associations to individual alleles difficult. Because some donors lacked HLA typing at each locus, the association tests relied only on the typed subset. The cohort was sequenced for TCR beta chains only, and without alpha or paired-chain data the features that could be detected were limited. A further reported finding was that TCR beta sequences accurately predicted the HLA-A and HLA-B alleles for most subjects in the first cohort. A later analysis found that TCR association rates varied across HLA loci, with DRB1 alleles showing the most associated TCRs and HLA-C alleles the fewest. A total of about 150 TCR beta chains were listed by the study as associated with cytomegalovirus. In a later genetic analysis, fewer N-insertions in productive TCRs were reported among donors in an Asian-associated ancestry cluster than the approximately 670-donor mean. Because counts were too low, seventeen rarely observed V segments, including chromosome 9 orphons, were excluded from the earlier analysis of some 590 of the donors. A later analysis found that HLA-associated TCR beta chains were more clonally expanded and had lower generation probabilities than equally common non-associated chains.

The junction shows trimming of 11 bases on V and 2 bases on J, and the gene matches do not reach 5 bases of it. CDR1 and CDR2 were assigned from the germline V gene as MNHEY and SVGAGI. Inclusive of the bounding cysteine and phenylalanine, the CDR3 is 12 residues long. The DNA shown is the 36-base CDR3, in frame from base 1. Concerning this clone: The specificity of this receptor is unknown. Per-nucleotide qualities are absent, and no much larger clonotype sits a single base away.

Libraries were made using the immunoSEQ multiplex PCR assay. The multiplex PCR relied on a mix of 60 forward primers for TCR Vbeta segments and 13 reverse primers for TCR Jbeta segments. The CDR3 region of rearranged TCR beta genes was amplified from genomic DNA with a multiplex PCR assay. The amplified TCR beta libraries were sequenced on the Illumina HiSeq System as 87-base-pair reads. On the authors' methods: A later analysis tallied around 80 million unique TCR beta chains across the approximately 670 repertoires, and 10 million to 11 million of those chains were shared by two or more donors. To remove PCR and sequencing errors, raw reads were error-corrected and collapsed into unique sequences using a nearest-neighbor algorithm that merged closely related sequences. CDR3 sequences were aligned to IMGT reference sequences to assign V, D and J gene segments. For a sequence to be retained, a match of at least six nucleotides was required to both a V gene segment and a J gene segment. A rearrangement counted as productive if the CDR3 had no stop codons and remained in frame with V and J, and every other rearrangement counted as non-productive. CDR3 was defined by IMGT convention, running from the second conserved V-encoded cysteine to the conserved J-encoded phenylalanine. Sequences without an unambiguous match to a single V gene segment were excluded from the earlier analysis of a few hundred of the donors. In an earlier analysis of a few hundred of the donors, V segments were called functional above 56.7% productive rearrangements and were called segregating when the between-donor standard deviation exceeded 5%. A statistical classification framework was built to diagnose cytomegalovirus status from the catalog of TCR beta chain sequences. In a later analysis, TCR nucleotide sequences were compared against IMGT/GENE-DB human TR gene sequences so that V and J genes could be assigned. Using the TCRdist pipeline, a later analysis assigned CDR3 sequences along with most-parsimonious VDJ recombination scenarios. A later analysis defined each TCR beta chain by its CDR3 amino acid sequence plus V-gene family, and excluded reads lacking a unique V-gene family. To address suspected cross-contamination and a sequencing artifact, a later analysis removed roughly 640 highly shared, low-generation-probability nucleotide sequences. A later analysis calculated a clonal expansion index for each public chain from normalized within-repertoire ranks of inferred template counts. A later analysis computed generation probabilities with a VDJ recombination model fitted to out-of-frame rearrangements, and checked the results against IGoR. In a later analysis, hypergeometric tests were used to score TCR-TCR, TCR-HLA and TCR-CMV co-occurrence, with a repertoire-size bias correction applied to TCR pairs. To estimate false discovery rates, a later analysis permuted the HLA or CMV assignments 20 times. In a later analysis, co-occurring TCRs were grouped using DBSCAN, with TCRdist sequence similarity added in when clustering inside HLA-allele-positive subsets. Repertoires with fewer than 30,000 or more than 120,000 public chains, plus five repertoires with anomalous nucleotide sharing, were excluded from co-occurrence clustering. In its TCRdb copy, this immuneACCESS table keeps in-frame sequences only and misses some clones. Where compared with another copy, unresolved V genes explain less than half of these, and the others have no known cause. For V, J and clone size, that table is used; D and trimming come from the DNA. The sample table records 120,000 to 150,000 clones; about three quarters of these occur just once. Roughly 1.7% of the sample rests with the top ten.

The cohort consisted of some 730 healthy bone marrow donors. At the time of sampling, every cohort member was nominally healthy, though immune exposures that went unrecorded were likely present. The donor was CMV seronegative and belonged to the group of over 300 seronegative cohort members. A peripheral blood sample was collected from each donor, and TCR beta sequencing was performed on peripheral blood mononuclear cells. Genomic DNA extraction from the blood cell samples was performed with the Qiagen DNeasy Blood Extraction Kit. The chain is made from TRBV6-5 and TRBJ1-2; TRBD1 agrees with 7 junctional bases. The clonotype comes from a woman under 40 in good health and CMV-seronegative. Sequencing was performed on PBMCs. The DNA reads TGTGCCGCGTCGGGACAGAACTATGGCTACACCTTC. Its product reads: CAASGQNYGYTF.